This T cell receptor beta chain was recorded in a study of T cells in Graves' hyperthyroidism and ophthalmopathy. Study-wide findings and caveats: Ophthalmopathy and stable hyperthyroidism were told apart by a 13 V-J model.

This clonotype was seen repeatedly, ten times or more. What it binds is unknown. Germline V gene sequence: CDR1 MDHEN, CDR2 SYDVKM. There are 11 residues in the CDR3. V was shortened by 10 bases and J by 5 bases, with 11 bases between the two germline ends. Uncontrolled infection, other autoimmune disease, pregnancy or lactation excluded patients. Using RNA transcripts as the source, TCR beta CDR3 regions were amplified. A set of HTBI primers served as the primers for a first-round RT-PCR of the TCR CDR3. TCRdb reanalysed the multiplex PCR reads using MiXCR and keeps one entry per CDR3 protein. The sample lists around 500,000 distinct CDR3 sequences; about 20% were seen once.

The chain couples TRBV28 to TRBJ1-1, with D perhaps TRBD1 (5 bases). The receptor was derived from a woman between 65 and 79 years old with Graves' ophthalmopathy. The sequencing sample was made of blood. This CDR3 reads CATSRGTEAFF. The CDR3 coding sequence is TGTGCCACCTCACGGGGGACTGAAGCTTTCTTT.